These 19 T cell receptor beta chains originate from one sample sequenced in a study of PD-1 blockade in classical Hodgkin lymphoma. Autologous stem cell transplantation was followed by relapse in every patient, and brentuximab vedotin exposure varied. The data were produced by immunoSEQ multiplex PCR, yet TCRdb's version contains in-frame clones alone and is incomplete. The sample lists about 100,000 clones; around 89% were seen once. The material sequenced was peripheral blood mononuclear cells (PBMCs), taken before the second cycle of nivolumab. The receptors come from a human donor with classical Hodgkin lymphoma.

V usage is TRBV5-1 and J usage is TRBJ2-3, with TRBD2 matching 13 bases. The CDR3 has 15 residues. Trimming removed 0 bases from V and 6 bases from J; junction bases left unmatched: 1. CDR1 and CDR2 from the germline V gene are SGHRS and YFSETQ. CDR3 region: CASSLVTSGGDTQYF. DNA of the CDR3: TGCGCCAGCAGCTTGGTGACTAGCGGGGGGGATACGCAGTATTTT. The full variable domain, its missing parts supplied by reference TRBV5-1 and TRBJ2-3, is KAGVTQTPRYLIKTRGQQVTLSCSPISGHRSVSWYQQTPGQGLQFLFEYFSETQRNKGNFPGRFSGRQFSNSRSEMNVSTLELGDSALYLCASSLVTSGGDTQYFGPGTRLTVL.

This clone was picked up one time. V usage is TRBV4-2 and J usage is TRBJ1-1, with TRBD1 matching over 7 bases. With V trimmed by 3 bases and J by 1 base, 8 bases remained unmatched. Germline V gives CDR1 LGHNA, CDR2 YNFKEQ. This CDR3 has 16 residues. The DNA of the CDR3 is TGTGCCAGCAGCCAGGCCAGGGGACAGAGGAACACTGAAGCTTTCTTT. It yields the protein CASSQARGQRNTEAFF.

V usage is TRBV7-9 and J usage is TRBJ2-5; TRBD1 agrees at 9 bases. The CDR3 runs 16 residues. V was pared by 5 bases and J by 5 bases, with 12 bases of the junction left unmatched. Germline loops: CDR1 SEHNR, CDR2 FQNEAQ (reference sequence). The chain's CDR3 is CASSPRTGADWETQYF. As DNA, the CDR3 is TGTGCCAGCAGCCCGAGGACAGGGGCAGACTGGGAGACCCAGTACTTC. The complete variable domain, with remaining parts taken from reference TRBV7-9 and TRBJ2-5, reads DTGVSQNPRHKITKRGQNVTFRCDPISEHNRLYWYRQTLGQGPEFLTYFQNEAQLEKSRLLSDRFSAERPKGSFSTLEIQRTEQGDSAMYLCASSPRTGADWETQYFGPGTRLLVL.

This clone was counted between two and nine times. This chain uses TRBV30 with TRBJ1-4, with no clear D. Germline CDR1 is GTSNPN and CDR2 is SVGIG (reference sequence). Trimming left V 4 bases short and J 7 bases short, with 13 bases between. CDR3 size: 13 residues. DNA for the CDR3: TGTGCCTGGAACCGGGGATGGGGTGAAAAACTGTTTTTT. Amino acid sequence: CAWNRGWGEKLFF.

The rearrangement uses TRBV4-3 and TRBJ1-4; TRBD1 is a possible D gene (6 bases). The CDR3 length is 15 residues. The germline gives CDR1 LGHNA, CDR2 YSLEER. Trimming cost V 3 bases and J 11 bases, with 19 bases left between them. As DNA, the CDR3 is TGCGCCAGCAGCCAGGACGGGACACGCTTGGACAAACTGTTTTTT. Protein: CASSQDGTRLDKLFF.

The chain employs TRBV28 and TRBJ1-6, with D possibly being TRBD1 (6 bases). Trimming removed 6 bases from V and 7 bases from J, with 13 bases in between. There are 14 residues in the CDR3. Germline CDR1 MDHEN, CDR2 SYDVKM. The CDR3 DNA reads TGTGCCAGCAGGGAGGACAGAGAGAATTCACCCCTCCACTTT. It is translated as CASREDRENSPLHF.

This sequence joins TRBV7-8 and TRBJ1-1; 7 bases map to TRBD1. The CDR3 has 13 residues. Germline V gene data show CDR1 as SGHVS and CDR2 as FQNEAQ. V was clipped by 10 bases and J by 6 bases; unmatched bases: 11. This CDR3 is CATAGGRGSEAFF. Written as DNA, the CDR3 is TGTGCCACCGCAGGGGGGAGAGGGTCTGAAGCTTTCTTT.

There are a few counts of this clone. The chain recombines TRBV28 with TRBJ2-3, with TRBD2 identical over 9 bases. The J segment lost 2 bases and the V segment lost 7 bases, leaving 7 bases of the junction unmatched. In germline, CDR1 is MDHEN, CDR2 SYDVKM. The CDR3 loop spans 15 amino acids. The CDR3: CASKSSGAYTDTQYF. The CDR3 nucleotides are TGTGCCAGCAAATCTAGCGGGGCCTACACAGATACGCAGTATTTT.

This clone occurred a few times. The chain links TRBV6-5 to TRBJ1-2; 9 nucleotides agree with TRBD1. CDR1 and CDR2 from the germline V gene are MNHEY and SVGAGI. The trim removed 0 bases at V and 8 bases at J, leaving 4 bases unmatched. This CDR3 is built from 14 residues. The CDR3 protein is CASSYSRTGEGYTF. CDR3 nucleotides: TGTGCCAGCAGTTACTCAAGGACAGGGGAAGGCTACACCTTC.

In DNA, the CDR3 is TGCGCCAGCAGTGAAAAGGGGAACACTGAAGCTTTCTTT. Its protein is CASSEKGNTEAFF. The chain joins TRBV10-2 to TRBJ1-1; D is undetermined. Trimming pared 3 bases from V and 1 base from J, leaving 6 bases between. This CDR3 is 13 amino acids long. Per the germline V gene, CDR1 is WSHSY and CDR2 is SAAADI.

The count of this clone is one. The chain uses TRBV6-5 and TRBJ2-7; 7 bases fit TRBD1. Germline assignment: CDR1 MNHEY and CDR2 SVGAGI. V dropped 6 bases and J dropped 7; count of bases not matched to a gene: 12. The CDR3 consists of 14 residues. CDR3 nucleotide sequence: TGTGCCAGCAGCCCCGGGACAGCGGACCGGGAGCAGTACTTC. Translated, it gives CASSPGTADREQYF.

DNA of the CDR3: TGTGCCAGCACCGGGACTAACACTGAAGCTTTCTTT. Protein sequence: CASTGTNTEAFF. This chain links TRBV7-6 with TRBJ1-1, with D possibly matching TRBD1 (5 bases). Germline-derived CDR1 and CDR2 are SGHVS and FNYEAQ. Trimming removed 7 bases at V and 2 bases at J, with 8 bases between. CDR3 length: 12 amino acids.

This sequence joins TRBV27 and TRBJ2-3; no reliable D call. CDR3 length equals 15 residues. Trimming cost V 4 bases and J 0 bases, with 11 bases left between them. Germline CDR1 and CDR2: MNHEY and SMNVEV (reference sequence). Here the CDR3 reads CASSSPTRSTDTQYF. CDR3 in DNA: TGTGCCAGCAGTTCCCCTACTCGTAGCACAGATACGCAGTATTTT.

This chain links TRBV6-1 with TRBJ1-2; no firm D call. The CDR3 has 11 residues. The V gene's germline CDR1 is MNHNS and CDR2 SASEGT. V lost 5 bases and J lost 13, with 14 bases in between. The CDR3 here is CASSSNPSLTF. Here the CDR3 DNA reads TGTGCCAGCAGTTCCAATCCTAGCCTCACCTTC.

The chain recombines TRBV7-9 with TRBJ2-1; D is uncertain. CDR1 and CDR2 from the germline V gene are SEHNR and FQNEAQ (reference sequence). The CDR3 spans 14 residues. Deletions cut 1 base from V and 8 bases from J, with 12 bases between. The CDR3 loop is CASSLGLGSDEQFF. The CDR3 DNA reads as TGTGCCAGCAGCTTAGGTCTAGGTAGTGATGAGCAGTTCTTC. Complete variable domain (other parts from reference TRBV7-9 and TRBJ2-1): DTGVSQNPRHKITKRGQNVTFRCDPISEHNRLYWYRQTLGQGPEFLTYFQNEAQLEKSRLLSDRFSAERPKGSFSTLEIQRTEQGDSAMYLCASSLGLGSDEQFFGPGTRLTVL.

The rearrangement uses TRBV4-2 and TRBJ2-7; D is possibly TRBD1 (6 bases). The germline V gene encodes CDR1 LGHNA and CDR2 YNFKEQ. V gave up 4 bases and J gave up 4 bases, with 14 bases separating them. The CDR3 runs to 14 residues. The CDR3 nucleotides are TGTGCCAGCAGCCTAGAGGCGACAGGATACGAGCAGTACTTC. This encodes CASSLEATGYEQYF.

This chain connects TRBV7-7 to TRBJ2-2; D could derive from TRBD1 or TRBD2 (5 bases each). Germline CDR1 and CDR2: SSHAT and FNYEAQ (reference sequence). The ends were cut back, 4 bases at V and 4 bases at J, with 13 bases in the middle. The CDR3 has 15 residues. The CDR3 sequence is CASSYTRGGTGELFF. The DNA of the CDR3 is TGTGCCAGCAGCTACACCCGTGGGGGCACCGGGGAGCTGTTTTTT.

This clone was picked up a small number of times. The chain joins TRBV10-3 to TRBJ1-1, with unresolved D. Trimming stripped 7 bases from V and 2 bases from J, with 14 bases between. This CDR3 spans 14 amino acids. Germline-derived CDR1 and CDR2 are ENHRY and SYGVKD. The CDR3 DNA reads as TGTGCCATCACCCCGACGGGCCCCAACACTGAAGCTTTCTTT. Protein sequence: CAITPTGPNTEAFF.

This clone was recorded only once. V usage is TRBV4-2 and J usage is TRBJ1-4; 9 bases align to TRBD1. This CDR3 contains 17 residues. V was clipped by 0 bases and J by 8 bases; unmatched bases: 10. Germline CDR1 is LGHNA and CDR2 is YNFKEQ. The DNA for the CDR3 is TGTGCCAGCAGCCAAGATTTCCTGGACAGGGGTAACGAAAAACTGTTTTTT. It yields the protein CASSQDFLDRGNEKLFF.